The 17 T cell receptor delta chains given below trace back to one sample, sequenced in a study of gamma-delta chains in newborns, infants, children. TCRdb reanalysed the reads via CATT. The sample has 1,500 to 2,000 delta-chain clones, roughly 1.1% seen once. The specimen sequenced was blood. Every receptor here comes from a child who was a newborn, infant or young child, either healthy, febrile or measles-vaccinated (not recorded which).

This clone is labeled as medium-sized. This is likely an artifact of a read error, given a far larger clone one base away. The V call is TRDV2, the J call TRDJ1; TRDD3 agrees at 8 bases. The CDR3 runs 17 residues. CDR1 and CDR2 (germline): GEAIGNYY, EKD. Trimming took 3 bases from V and 3 from J; bases not matched to a gene: 14. The CDR3 DNA is TGTGCCTGTGACGAAGTACTGGGGGCCCCGTACGCCGATAAACTCATCTTT. Residues: CACDEVLGAPYADKLIF.

By proportion, this clone is medium-sized. TCRdb's protein for this DNA is that of a much larger clone and differs from the translation at residue 9, likely a read error; the protein shown is the DNA translation. The chain is built from TRDV2 and TRDJ1; D is undetermined. This CDR3 is built from 16 residues. V gave up 3 bases and J gave up 0 bases, with 16 bases separating them. The germline CDR1 and CDR2 sequences are GEAIGNYY and EKD. CDR3 loop: CACDQVSRADTDKLIF. The CDR3, as DNA: TGTGCCTGTGACCAAGTTAGCCGGGCGGACACCGATAAACTCATCTTT.

A word on this clone: This likely came from a read error, as a far larger clone is one base away. Distinct nucleotide sequences in the sample also encode this CDR3. The chain joins TRDV2 to TRDJ2; D remains ambiguous. Between the trimmed V and J ends, which lost 0 bases and 10 bases, there was a span of 17 bases. CDR3 length: 15 residues. CDR1 is GEAIGNYY, CDR2 EKD, per germline. CDR3 DNA: TGTGCCTGTGACACCGTGGGAGCCTCGGGAGAACAACTCTTCTTT. Translated: CACDTVGASGEQLFF.

Worth noting for this clone: A far larger clone is a single base away, which makes a read error likely. This CDR3 is also generated by other DNA sequences in the sample. The CDR3 bases are TGTGCCTGTGACACCGTCGACTGGGGGAGCCCAAGGCAAGAGGATAAACTCATCTTT. It is translated as CACDTVDWGSPRQEDKLIF. The chain is built from TRDV2 and TRDJ1, with 9 bases matching TRDD3. V lost 0 bases to trimming and J lost 5 bases; unmatched junction nucleotides: 18. The CDR3 has 19 amino acids. The germline V gene encodes CDR1 GEAIGNYY and CDR2 EKD.

A few counts support this clone. TCRdb shows a much larger clone's protein in place of this DNA's translation, and the two differ at residue 13, likely through a read error; the protein shown is translated from the DNA. The chain recombines TRDV2 with TRDJ3; TRDD3 might be the D (6 bases). CDR3 length: 20 residues. The germline gives CDR1 GEAIGNYY, CDR2 EKD. The CDR3 DNA reads as TGTGCCTGTGACACCATAGCCTCGGGGATCAGCTCCGGGGACACCCGACAGATGTTTTTC. It codes for CACDTIASGISSGDTRQMFF.

This clone came up a few times. The amino acid sequence in TCRdb belongs to a much larger clone and departs from this DNA's translation at residue 3, likely a sequencing read error; the sequence shown is translated from the DNA. The chain employs TRDV2 and TRDJ1; D gene uncertain. The CDR3 is 16 amino acids. Per germline, CDR1 GEAIGNYY and CDR2 EKD. The CDR3 DNA reads as TGTGCCCGTGACCAAGTTAGCCGGACGGACACCGATAAACTCATCTTT. Its protein product is CARDQVSRTDTDKLIF.

This clone has only a few counts. V and J are TRDV2 and TRDJ1; TRDD3 aligns across 13 bases. Germline values: CDR1 GEAIGNYY, CDR2 EKD. The J segment lost 2 bases and the V segment lost 3 bases, leaving 8 bases of the junction unmatched. The CDR3 extends over 17 amino acids. In nucleotides, the CDR3 is TGTGCCTGTGACGCTATACTGGGGGATACGGGGACCGATAAACTCATCTTT. Protein sequence: CACDAILGDTGTDKLIF.

This clone occurred a few times. TCRdb's entry gives the protein of a much larger clone, which mismatches this DNA's translation at residue 7, likely from a read error; the protein reported here is translated from the DNA. This rearrangement joins TRAV29/DV5 to TRDJ1, with D perhaps matching TRDD3 (5 bases). Germline lookup yields CDR1 NSMFDY and CDR2 ISSIKDK. The CDR3 loop spans 13 amino acids. The V end was cut by 4 bases, the J end by 8 bases, with 18 bases between. The DNA of the CDR3 is TGTGCAGCATGTGGGGCCCATAGGGGGAAACTCATCTTT. It codes for CAACGAHRGKLIF.

This clone was observed a few times. TCRdb shows a much larger clone's protein in place of this DNA's translation, and the two differ at residue 5, likely through a read error; the protein shown is translated from the DNA. J is TRDJ3 and V is TRDV2, with 11 nucleotides matching TRDD3. This CDR3 contains 18 residues. The trim removed 3 bases at V and 0 bases at J, leaving 3 bases unmatched. The germline gives CDR1 GEAIGNYY, CDR2 EKD. CDR3 sequence (DNA): TGTGCCTGTGACGATACTGGGGGATACTCCTGGGACACCCGACAGATGTTTTTC. The encoded protein is CACDDTGGYSWDTRQMFF.

As for this clone: TCRdb attributes to this sequence the protein of a much larger clone, which differs from the DNA translation at residue 12; a read error is likely, and the protein displayed is translated from the DNA. The chain couples TRDV2 to TRDJ3, with D possibly TRDD3 on 6 matching bases. The V gene lost 0 bases and the J gene lost 2 bases, with 19 bases spanning the gap. The germline CDR1 and CDR2 sequences are GEAIGNYY and EKD. This CDR3 contains 20 residues. The CDR3 coding sequence is TGTGCCTGTGACACCATAGCCTCGGGGATCAGCCCCTGGGACACCCGACAGATGTTTTTC. This sequence encodes CACDTIASGISPWDTRQMFF.

The table lists this clone with a few counts. For this DNA, TCRdb reports the protein of a much larger clone, which diverges at residue 12, most likely from a read error; the protein presented here is translated directly from the DNA. The rearrangement joins TRDV2 to TRDJ1, with 8 bases lining up with TRDD3. Germline assignment: CDR1 GEAIGNYY and CDR2 EKD. The CDR3 sequence is 16 residues long. CDR3 in amino acids: CACDTVGGSDTYKLIF. Here the CDR3 DNA reads TGTGCCTGTGACACCGTTGGGGGATCGGACACCTATAAACTCATCTTT.

Remarks on this clone: This likely reflects a read error, since a far larger clone is one base away. The sample holds other DNA sequences that translate to the same CDR3. V usage is TRDV2 and J usage is TRDJ3; 9 bases map to TRDD3. From germline, CDR1 is GEAIGNYY and CDR2 EKD. The CDR3 has 18 residues. As DNA, the CDR3 is TGTGCCTGTGACACCGCCGGGGGATACTCCTGGGACACCCGACAGATGTTCTTC. Its protein product is CACDTAGGYSWDTRQMFF.

This clone was observed a handful of times. The TCRdb protein, from a much larger clone, departs from this DNA's translation at residue 11, likely by read error; the protein shown derives from the DNA. The CDR3 DNA follows: TGTGCCTGTGACACTCTGGGCCCGAACACCGCTAAACTCATCTTT. Residues: CACDTLGPNTAKLIF. This chain links TRDV2 with TRDJ1; D may be TRDD3 (5 bases). The CDR3 loop spans 15 amino acids. The V gene's germline CDR1 is GEAIGNYY and CDR2 EKD.

As regards this clone: The protein recorded in TCRdb matches a much larger clone and deviates from this DNA's translation at residues 13 and 15, suggesting a read error; the protein here is obtained by translating the DNA. J is TRDJ3 and V is TRDV2, with D possibly matching TRDD3 (6 bases). In germline, CDR1 is GEAIGNYY, CDR2 EKD. The CDR3 sequence is 20 residues long. The CDR3 reads CACDTIASGISSRDNRQMFF. DNA for the CDR3: TGTGCCTGTGACACCATAGCCTCGGGGATCAGCTCCCGGGACAACCGACAGATGTTTTTC.

By share of the sample, this clone is medium-sized. This DNA's translation differs at residue 10 from TCRdb's protein, which comes from a much larger clone; a read error is likely, and the protein shown is translated from the DNA. The chain combines TRDV2 with TRDJ3, with 12 bases that match TRDD3. CDR3 size: 18 residues. The germline V gene has CDR1 GEAIGNYY and CDR2 EKD. After removal of 2 bases from V and 2 bases from J, the junction contained 3 bases not matched to a gene. In nucleotides, the CDR3 is TGTGCCTGTGACAATACTGGGGGATACCCCTGGGACACCCGACAGATGTTTTTC. Protein: CACDNTGGYPWDTRQMFF.

Regarding this clone: TCRdb lists the protein of a much larger clone for this DNA, which differs at residue 9, so this is likely a read error; the protein given here is translated from the DNA itself. The chain links TRDV2 to TRDJ1, with 7 bases matching TRDD3. The CDR3 spans 16 residues. Germline V lookup: CDR1 GEAIGNYY, CDR2 EKD. V lost 0 bases and J lost 0; bases outside the gene matches: 6. The CDR3 region has the DNA TGTGCCTGTGACACCTTACTGGGGAACGACACCGATAAACTCATCTTT. As protein: CACDTLLGNDTDKLIF.

In regard to this clone: TCRdb's entry gives the protein of a much larger clone, which mismatches this DNA's translation at residue 18, likely from a read error; the protein reported here is translated from the DNA. The same CDR3 also results from other DNA sequences found in this sample. The J gene is TRDJ3, the V gene TRDV2, with 8 bases matching TRDD3. This CDR3 comprises 20 residues. Germline CDR1 reads GEAIGNYY; CDR2 reads EKD. CDR3 DNA: TGTGCCTGTGACACCCTCTTACTGGGGGCCAGCTCCTGGGACACCCGACAGACGTTTTTC. Translated, it gives CACDTLLLGASSWDTRQTFF.